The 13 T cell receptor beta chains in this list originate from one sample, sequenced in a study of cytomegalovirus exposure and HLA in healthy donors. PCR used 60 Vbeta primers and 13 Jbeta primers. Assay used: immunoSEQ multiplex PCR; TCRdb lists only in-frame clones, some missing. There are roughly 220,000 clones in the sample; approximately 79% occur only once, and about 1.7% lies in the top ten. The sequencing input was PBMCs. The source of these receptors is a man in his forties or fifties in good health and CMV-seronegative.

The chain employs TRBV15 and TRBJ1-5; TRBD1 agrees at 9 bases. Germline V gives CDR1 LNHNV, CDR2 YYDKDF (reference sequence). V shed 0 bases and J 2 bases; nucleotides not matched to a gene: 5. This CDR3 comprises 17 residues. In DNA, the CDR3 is TGTGCCACCAGCAGAGAAAGGGACAGGGCTGGCAATCAGCCCCAGCATTTT. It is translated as CATSRERDRAGNQPQHF.

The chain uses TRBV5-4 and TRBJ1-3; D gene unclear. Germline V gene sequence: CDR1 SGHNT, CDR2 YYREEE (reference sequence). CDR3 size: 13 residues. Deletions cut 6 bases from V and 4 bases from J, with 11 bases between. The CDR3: CASTTARGNTIYF. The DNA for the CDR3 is TGTGCCAGCACTACCGCACGGGGAAACACCATATATTTT.

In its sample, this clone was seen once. Written as DNA, the CDR3 is TGCAGTGCCCGGAGGGGTCACGAGCAGTACTTC. The encoded protein is CSARRGHEQYF. This sequence joins TRBV20-1 and TRBJ2-7; weak D call: TRBD2 (6 bases). CDR1 is DFQATT, CDR2 SNEGSKA, per germline (reference sequence). Trimming stripped 6 bases from V and 5 bases from J, with 11 bases between. The CDR3 totals 11 residues.

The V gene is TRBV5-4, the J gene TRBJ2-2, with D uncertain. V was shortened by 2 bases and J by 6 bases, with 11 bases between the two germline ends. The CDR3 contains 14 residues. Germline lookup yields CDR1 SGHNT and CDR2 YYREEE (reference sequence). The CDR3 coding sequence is TGTGCCAGCAGCTTACGCCCTGAGGCCGGGGAGCTGTTTTTT. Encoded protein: CASSLRPEAGELFF.

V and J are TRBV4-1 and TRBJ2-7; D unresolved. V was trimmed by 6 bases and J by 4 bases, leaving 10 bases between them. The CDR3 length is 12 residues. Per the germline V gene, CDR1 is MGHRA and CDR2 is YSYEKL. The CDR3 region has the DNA TGCGCCAGCAGGAGCGCGACTTACGAGCAGTACTTC. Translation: CASRSATYEQYF.

The CDR3 here is CASSRDFTGELFF. As DNA, the CDR3 is TGTGCCAGCAGCCGCGACTTCACCGGGGAGCTGTTTTTT. The chain recombines TRBV7-9 with TRBJ2-2; D is ambiguous. The CDR3 contains 13 residues. Germline-derived CDR1 and CDR2 are SEHNR and FQNEAQ (reference sequence). Deletions cut 5 bases from V and 4 bases from J, with 8 bases between.

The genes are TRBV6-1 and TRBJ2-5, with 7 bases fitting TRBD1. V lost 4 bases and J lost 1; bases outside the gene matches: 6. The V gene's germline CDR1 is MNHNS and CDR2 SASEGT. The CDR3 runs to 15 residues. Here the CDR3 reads CASSVGTEFQETQYF. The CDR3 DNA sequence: TGTGCCAGCAGTGTGGGGACAGAATTCCAAGAGACCCAGTACTTC.

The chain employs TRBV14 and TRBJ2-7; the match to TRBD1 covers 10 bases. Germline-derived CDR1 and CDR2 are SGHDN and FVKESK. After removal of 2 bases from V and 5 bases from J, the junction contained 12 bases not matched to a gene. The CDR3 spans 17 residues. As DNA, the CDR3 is TGTGCCAGCAGCCAAATCAGAGCGGGGGACAGGGGTCACGAGCAGTACTTC. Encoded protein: CASSQIRAGDRGHEQYF. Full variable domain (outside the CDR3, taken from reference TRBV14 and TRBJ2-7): EAGVTQFPSHSVIEKGQTVTLRCDPISGHDNLYWYRRVMGKEIKFLLHFVKESKQDESGMPNNRFLAERTGGTYSTLKVQPAELEDSGVYFCASSQIRAGDRGHEQYFGPGTRLTVT.

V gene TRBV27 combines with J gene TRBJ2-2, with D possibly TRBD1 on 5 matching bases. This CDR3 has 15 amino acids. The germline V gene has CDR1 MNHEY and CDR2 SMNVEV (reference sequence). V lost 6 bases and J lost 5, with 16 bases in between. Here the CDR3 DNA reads TGTGCCAGCAGGCCGACAGCCGTAGAAACCGGGGAGCTGTTTTTT. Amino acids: CASRPTAVETGELFF.

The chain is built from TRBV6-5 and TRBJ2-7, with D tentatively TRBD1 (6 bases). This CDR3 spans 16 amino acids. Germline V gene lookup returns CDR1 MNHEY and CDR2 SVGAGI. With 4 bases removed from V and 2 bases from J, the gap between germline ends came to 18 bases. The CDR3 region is CASSLATSDSPYEQYF. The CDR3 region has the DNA TGTGCCAGCAGTTTAGCAACGTCGGACAGTCCCTACGAGCAGTACTTC.

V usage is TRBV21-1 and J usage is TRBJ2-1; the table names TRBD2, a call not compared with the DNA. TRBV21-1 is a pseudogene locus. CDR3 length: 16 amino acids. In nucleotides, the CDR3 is TGTGCCAGCAACTTCTGGGTATGCGGGAGTGGGAATGAGCAGTTCTTC. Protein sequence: CASNFWVCGSGNEQFF.

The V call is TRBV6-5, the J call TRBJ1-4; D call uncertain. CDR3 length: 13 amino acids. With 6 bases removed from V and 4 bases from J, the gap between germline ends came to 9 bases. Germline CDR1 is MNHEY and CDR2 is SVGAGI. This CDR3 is CASSKSFNEKLFF. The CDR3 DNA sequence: TGTGCCAGCAGCAAGAGCTTTAATGAAAAACTGTTTTTT.

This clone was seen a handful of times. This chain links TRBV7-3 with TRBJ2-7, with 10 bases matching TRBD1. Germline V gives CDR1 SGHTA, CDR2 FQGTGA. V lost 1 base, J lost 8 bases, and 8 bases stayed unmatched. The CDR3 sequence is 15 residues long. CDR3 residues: CASSLKGTGAVQQYF. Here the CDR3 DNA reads TGTGCCAGCAGCTTAAAGGGGACAGGGGCCGTGCAGCAGTACTTC.